These 16 T cell receptor beta chains originate from one sample sequenced in a study of technical replicates of blood from a handful of donors. Method: immunoSEQ multiplex PCR; TCRdb's copy keeps in-frame clones and lacks some. Of 55,000 to 80,000 clones in the sample, roughly 98% were seen once. The sequenced sample was T cells isolated from PBMCs. Source of these receptors: a human donor in good health.

The genes are TRBV6-5 and TRBJ2-1; 9 nucleotides match TRBD2. J lost 8 bases, V lost 4 bases, and 9 bases had no gene match. The CDR3 has 15 residues. The germline CDR1 and CDR2 sequences are MNHEY and SVGAGI. The CDR3 DNA reads TGTGCCAGCAGTTCATCTCCGGGACTAGCCTATGAGCAGTTCTTC. Translation: CASSSSPGLAYEQFF.

This rearrangement joins TRBV5-4 to TRBJ2-7, with 10 nucleotides matching TRBD1. The J segment lost 4 bases and the V segment lost 5 bases, leaving 6 bases of the junction unmatched. CDR1 SGHNT and CDR2 YYREEE come from the germline V gene (reference sequence). This CDR3 spans 14 amino acids. CDR3 coding DNA: TGTGCCAGCAGTACCCCGGGACAGGGGTACGAGCAGTACTTC. As protein: CASSTPGQGYEQYF.

This chain links TRBV7-3 with TRBJ2-3; TRBD2 aligns across 8 bases. Germline CDR1 and CDR2: SGHTA and FQGTGA. Trimming removed 0 bases from V and 2 bases from J; junction bases left unmatched: 10. CDR3 length: 18 residues. CDR3 DNA sequence: TGTGCCAGCAGCTTAACGTTCCCAGCGGGGGCGCCCACAGATACGCAGTATTTT. It encodes CASSLTFPAGAPTDTQYF. Supplemented by reference TRBV7-3 and TRBJ2-3, the full variable domain reads GAGVSQTPSNKVTEKGKYVELRCDPISGHTALYWYRQSLGQGPEFLIYFQGTGAADDSGLPNDRFFAVRPEGSVSTLKIQRTERGDSAVYLCASSLTFPAGAPTDTQYFGPGTRLTVL.

The V call is TRBV11-3, the J call TRBJ2-5; 8 bases are a match to TRBD2. The CDR3 covers 16 residues. V dropped 4 bases and J dropped 5; count of bases not matched to a gene: 12. Germline V CDR1 and CDR2: SGHNT, YENEEA. The CDR3 spells CASSSIGLARKETQYF. Written as DNA, the CDR3 is TGTGCCAGCAGCTCGATTGGACTAGCAAGGAAGGAGACCCAGTACTTC. The full variable domain, rest sourced from reference TRBV11-3 and TRBJ2-5, is EAGVVQSPRYKIIEKKQPVAFWCNPISGHNTLYWYLQNLGQGPELLIRYENEEAVDDSQLPKDRFSAERLKGVDSTLKIQPAELGDSAVYLCASSSIGLARKETQYFGPGTRLLVL.

The rearrangement links TRBV9 to TRBJ1-4; D is unresolved. With 4 bases removed from V and 7 bases from J, the gap between germline ends came to 17 bases. The CDR3 runs 15 residues. Germline lookup yields CDR1 SGDLS and CDR2 YYNGEE. CDR3 protein: CASSPVRVGGEKLFF. CDR3 DNA sequence: TGTGCCAGCAGCCCTGTAAGGGTTGGAGGTGAAAAACTGTTTTTT.

This clone has only one observation. The chain links TRBV5-1 to TRBJ2-7, with TRBD1 matching over 8 bases. The CDR3 consists of 12 residues. Per the germline V gene, CDR1 is SGHRS and CDR2 is YFSETQ. Trimming removed 3 bases from V and 9 bases from J; junction bases left unmatched: 5. CDR3 sequence reads: CASSSQGQGQYF. The DNA for the CDR3 is TGCGCCAGCAGCTCACAAGGACAGGGGCAGTACTTC.

The chain recombines TRBV7-9 with TRBJ2-2; 10 nucleotides line up with TRBD2. The V and J ends lost 7 bases and 6 bases, in that order; junction bases with no gene match: 8. The CDR3 spans 15 residues. Germline-derived CDR1 and CDR2 are SEHNR and FQNEAQ (reference sequence). The CDR3 DNA reads as TGTGCCAGCACTCCTGGAGGACTAGCGGCCGGGGAGCTGTTTTTT. Translated: CASTPGGLAAGELFF. The full variable domain, completed using reference TRBV7-9 and TRBJ2-2, is DTGVSQNPRHKITKRGQNVTFRCDPISEHNRLYWYRQTLGQGPEFLTYFQNEAQLEKSRLLSDRFSAERPKGSFSTLEIQRTEQGDSAMYLCASTPGGLAAGELFFGEGSRLTVL.

V usage is TRBV15 and J usage is TRBJ2-3, with TRBD2 as a possible D gene (7 bases). V lost 3 bases to trimming and J lost 5 bases, with 15 bases between them. This CDR3 has 15 amino acids. Germline CDR1 reads LNHNV; CDR2 reads YYDKDF (reference sequence). CDR3 sequence reads: CATSREGGPGDTQYF. The CDR3 DNA reads TGTGCCACCAGCAGGGAGGGGGGGCCCGGAGATACGCAGTATTTT.

The V gene is TRBV7-9, the J gene TRBJ2-7; D is undetermined. Trimming pared 3 bases from V and 3 bases from J, leaving 9 bases between. Germline CDR1 and CDR2: SEHNR and FQNEAQ (reference sequence). This CDR3 is built from 13 residues. The CDR3: CASSLGSLYEQYF. DNA of the CDR3: TGTGCCAGCAGCTTGGGCAGTCTCTACGAGCAGTACTTC.

The chain is built from TRBV4-2 and TRBJ2-3; D might be TRBD2 (6 bases). CDR3 size: 15 residues. Trimming removed 3 bases at V and 6 bases at J, with 16 bases between. The germline V gene has CDR1 LGHNA and CDR2 YNFKEQ. This CDR3 is CASSQEGPTRDTQYF. The CDR3 coding sequence is TGTGCCAGCAGCCAGGAGGGCCCAACGCGCGATACGCAGTATTTT.

The chain employs TRBV5-5 and TRBJ2-3, with 7 bases aligning to TRBD1. The CDR3 totals 13 residues. The germline V gene encodes CDR1 SGHKS and CDR2 YYEKEE (reference sequence). V trimming: 4 bases; J trimming: 3 bases; junction bases outside the gene matches: 2. The CDR3 loop is CASSVQGTDTQYF. For the CDR3, the DNA is TGTGCCAGCAGCGTACAGGGGACAGATACGCAGTATTTT. Looking up the rest from reference TRBV5-5 and TRBJ2-3 gives the full variable domain: DAGVTQSPTHLIKTRGQQVTLRCSPISGHKSVSWYQQVLGQGPQFIFQYYEKEERGRGNFPDRFSARQFPNYSSELNVNALLLGDSALYLCASSVQGTDTQYFGPGTRLTVL.

This CDR3 reads CASTLRGQPQHF. In nucleotides, the CDR3 is TGTGCCAGCACCCTAAGGGGGCAGCCCCAGCATTTT. J is TRBJ1-5 and V is TRBV6-6; possibly TRBD1 for D (6 bases). The CDR3 loop spans 12 amino acids. V was trimmed by 7 bases and J by 7 bases, leaving 11 bases between them. Germline values: CDR1 MNHNY, CDR2 SVGAGI (reference sequence).

CDR3 protein: CASSALAYNEQFF. In DNA form, the CDR3 reads TGTGCCAGCAGCGCTCTAGCCTACAATGAGCAGTTCTTC. The V call is TRBV7-8, the J call TRBJ2-1, with D unresolved. This CDR3 is 13 amino acids long. Deletions cut 5 bases from V and 2 bases from J, with 7 bases between. Germline assignment: CDR1 SGHVS and CDR2 FQNEAQ.

The chain couples TRBV5-1 to TRBJ2-5, with 11 positions matching TRBD2. Germline V gene lookup returns CDR1 SGHRS and CDR2 YFSETQ. After removal of 4 bases from V and 6 bases from J, the junction contained 8 bases not matched to a gene. CDR3 length: 15 amino acids. CDR3: CASSTDSGREKTQYF. CDR3 in DNA: TGCGCCAGCAGCACCGATAGCGGGAGGGAGAAGACCCAGTACTTC.

The CDR3 DNA sequence: TGTGCCTGGAGGGGGGGGCAGGGGGCGACCCCTGGAAACACCATATATTTT. Encoded protein: CAWRGGQGATPGNTIYF. The J gene is TRBJ1-3, the V gene TRBV30; the match to TRBD1 covers 8 bases. The CDR3 has 17 residues. CDR1 is GTSNPN, CDR2 SVGIG, per germline (reference sequence). Trimming took 3 bases from V and 2 from J; bases not matched to a gene: 12.

This sequence joins TRBV5-1 and TRBJ2-7; no clear D. The CDR3 totals 16 residues. Germline V gives CDR1 SGHRS, CDR2 YFSETQ. Deletions cut 4 bases from V and 3 bases from J, with 20 bases between. Here the CDR3 reads CASSPLGLPSNYEQYF. The CDR3 coding sequence is TGCGCCAGCAGCCCCTTGGGCCTCCCCTCTAACTACGAGCAGTACTTC.